The rows below give T cell receptor beta chains drawn from one sample of a study of T cells of healthy individuals. MiXCR was run by TCRdb on the 5' RACE reads, yielding one entry per CDR3 protein. The sample yields fewer than 75,000 distinct CDR3 sequences, 15% to 20% seen once. These TCRs come from a human donor in good health. Each CDR3 is given with its conserved first and last residue. Each record gives: J gene, V gene, clone size, D gene, CDR3 DNA, CDR3 protein. The D gene is left open where the match is weak. Expanded clones get a size class; other rows say once, few or many, or leave the size out.

j_call: TRBJ1-1; v_call: TRBV7-3; clone_size: many; d_call: TRBD1; cdr3_nt: TGTGCCAGCAGCTTCCCTCGCGGCCGGGGACAGGGAATGAACACTGAAGCTTTCTTT; cdr3_aa: CASSFPRGRGQGMNTEAFF
j_call: TRBJ2-2; v_call: TRBV10-3; clone_size: many; d_call: TRBD1; cdr3_nt: TGTGCCATCAGCCGGACAGGGGGGAACACCGGGGAGCTGTTTTTT; cdr3_aa: CAISRTGGNTGELFF
j_call: TRBJ2-2; v_call: TRBV11-2; clone_size: many; d_call: NA; cdr3_nt: TGTGCCAGCAGCTTAGAGGTGACCTCTAGGGAGCTGTTTTTT; cdr3_aa: CASSLEVTSRELFF
j_call: TRBJ2-1; v_call: TRBV5-1; clone_size: few; d_call: NA; cdr3_nt: TGCGCCAGCAGCTCAGTCGGGGATGAGCAGTTCTTC; cdr3_aa: CASSSVGDEQFF
j_call: TRBJ2-5; v_call: TRBV6-6; clone_size: NA; d_call: TRBD2; cdr3_nt: TGTGCCAGCCTCAACCAGCGGGGTTTGGAGACCCAGTACTTC; cdr3_aa: CASLNQRGLETQYF
j_call: TRBJ1-1; v_call: TRBV4-2; clone_size: few; d_call: NA; cdr3_nt: TGTGCCAGCAGCCAAGATAATCTCCACCAGAACACTGAAGCTTTCTTT; cdr3_aa: CASSQDNLHQNTEAFF
j_call: TRBJ2-1; v_call: TRBV20-1; clone_size: many; d_call: NA; cdr3_nt: TGCAGTGCTGCTAGCCCCGGACTACCTAACAATGAGCAGTTCTTC; cdr3_aa: CSAASPGLPNNEQFF
j_call: TRBJ2-7; v_call: TRBV20-1; clone_size: few; d_call: TRBD2; cdr3_nt: TGCAGTGCGAGGGAGGGAGGGCCCCACGAGCAGTACTTC; cdr3_aa: CSAREGGPHEQYF
j_call: TRBJ1-5; v_call: TRBV27; clone_size: many; d_call: NA; cdr3_nt: TGTGCCAGCAGTTTCAGTGGGAATCAGCCCCAGCATTTT; cdr3_aa: CASSFSGNQPQHF
j_call: TRBJ2-5; v_call: TRBV27; clone_size: NA; d_call: NA; cdr3_nt: TGTGCCAGCAGTTTACTGGGAACGGAGACCCAGTACTTC; cdr3_aa: CASSLLGTETQYF
j_call: TRBJ2-3; v_call: TRBV20-1; clone_size: many; d_call: TRBD2; cdr3_nt: TGCAGTGCTTATACTAGCGGGGGGGCCCCAGATACGCAGTATTTT; cdr3_aa: CSAYTSGGAPDTQYF
j_call: TRBJ2-3; v_call: TRBV29-1; clone_size: many; d_call: NA; cdr3_nt: TGCAGCGTCCACGCCGAAACAGATACGCAGTATTTT; cdr3_aa: CSVHAETDTQYF
j_call: TRBJ1-1; v_call: TRBV5-1; clone_size: NA; d_call: NA; cdr3_nt: TGCGCCAGCAGTCATTCTCCGGGTCGAAGGGACACTGAAGCTTTCTTT; cdr3_aa: CASSHSPGRRDTEAFF
j_call: TRBJ2-3; v_call: TRBV5-1; clone_size: NA; d_call: TRBD2; cdr3_nt: TGCGCCAGCAGCTTGAGGCGCGGGGGGGGCCTTCAGGGCAGCACAGATACGCAGTATTTT; cdr3_aa: CASSLRRGGGLQGSTDTQYF
j_call: TRBJ1-5; v_call: TRBV5-5; clone_size: few; d_call: NA; cdr3_nt: TGTGCCAGCAGCCGTGACAGGAGCTCCCCCAATCAGCCCCAGCATTTT; cdr3_aa: CASSRDRSSPNQPQHF
j_call: TRBJ2-4; v_call: TRBV27; clone_size: many; d_call: TRBD1; cdr3_nt: TGTGCCAGCAGTTTAAAGGGACAGGGGATGGCGGGGCCCAAAAACATTCAGTACTTC; cdr3_aa: CASSLKGQGMAGPKNIQYF
j_call: TRBJ1-6; v_call: TRBV6-5; clone_size: NA; d_call: NA; cdr3_nt: TGTGCCAGCACCAGACAGAATAATTCACCCCTCCACTTT; cdr3_aa: CASTRQNNSPLHF
j_call: TRBJ1-2; v_call: TRBV27; clone_size: NA; d_call: NA; cdr3_nt: TGTGCCAGCAGGATCGGGAGCTATGGCTACACCTTC; cdr3_aa: CASRIGSYGYTF
j_call: TRBJ2-3; v_call: TRBV28; clone_size: NA; d_call: NA; cdr3_nt: TGTGCCAGCAGATCGGGCGGGGAACCCGGAGCGTATTTT; cdr3_aa: CASRSGGEPGAYF
j_call: TRBJ1-1; v_call: TRBV6-1; clone_size: many; d_call: NA; cdr3_nt: TGTGCCAGCAGTGAAGGGTGGGTAGAGACTGAAGCTTTCTTT; cdr3_aa: CASSEGWVETEAFF
j_call: TRBJ2-1; v_call: TRBV7-9; clone_size: few; d_call: NA; cdr3_nt: TGTGCCAGCAGTTCCGGAAGGGCTACCTCCTACAATGAGCAGTTCTTC; cdr3_aa: CASSSGRATSYNEQFF
j_call: TRBJ2-7; v_call: TRBV5-1; clone_size: NA; d_call: NA; cdr3_nt: TGCGCCAGCAGCTTGGCAGGGGACGACTACGAGCAGTACTTC; cdr3_aa: CASSLAGDDYEQYF